Below, 3 T cell receptor beta chains from the same sample are listed, as sequenced in a study of cytomegalovirus exposure and HLA in healthy donors. Both 60 Vbeta primers and 13 Jbeta primers went into the PCR. Method: immunoSEQ multiplex PCR; TCRdb's copy keeps in-frame clones and lacks some. The sample holds about 160,000 clones, 75% seen once. Sequences were obtained from PBMCs. All receptors come from a woman between 45 and 65 years old in good health and CMV-seropositive.

The chain recombines TRBV15 with TRBJ2-7; D remains unclear. Trimming pared 0 bases from V and 2 bases from J, leaving 5 bases between. Germline values: CDR1 LNHNV, CDR2 YYDKDF (reference sequence). The CDR3 sequence is 13 residues long. The CDR3 protein is CATSRDLTYEQYF. CDR3 coding DNA: TGTGCCACCAGCAGAGATCTAACCTACGAGCAGTACTTC.

The gene calls are TRBV7-3 and TRBJ1-2; 7 bases are shared with TRBD1. The CDR3 extends over 13 amino acids. V trimming: 1 base; J trimming: 8 bases; junction bases outside the gene matches: 4. CDR1 SGHTA and CDR2 FQGTGA come from the germline V gene. The DNA for the CDR3 is TGTGCCAGCAGCTTAAACAGGGGAGACGGCTACACCTTC. It codes for CASSLNRGDGYTF.

The table lists this clone with a count of one. The V gene is TRBV19, the J gene TRBJ1-1; a weak D match, TRBD1 (6 bases). CDR1 is LNHDA, CDR2 SQIVND, per germline (reference sequence). This CDR3 comprises 15 residues. The germline V and J ends were trimmed by 3 bases and 3 bases, with 14 bases remaining between them. The CDR3 spells CASSIFGAGDTEAFF. DNA for the CDR3: TGTGCCAGTAGTATCTTCGGGGCAGGGGACACTGAAGCTTTCTTT. Using reference TRBV19 and TRBJ1-1 for the parts outside the CDR3, the full variable domain is DGGITQSPKYLFRKEGQNVTLSCEQNLNHDAMYWYRQDPGQGLRLIYYSQIVNDFQKGDIAEGYSVSREKKESFPLTVTSAQKNPTAFYLCASSIFGAGDTEAFFGQGTRLTVV.